The present entry profiles one T cell receptor (beta chain) with its context. The data derive from a study of blood T cell repertoires in COVID-19. Overall study context: Italy, Spain and the United States were the sources of the convalescent and acute COVID-19 samples. T cells, B-cell-depleted T cells, or PBMCs provided the cDNA or gDNA that served as material.

Per the study methods: Reference gene primer amplification gave estimated nucleated cell counts. Sequenced by immunoSEQ multiplex PCR; TCRdb stores in-frame clones only, minus some. That table supplies the V and J calls and clone size; D and trimming were determined from the DNA. The sample lists fewer than 90,000 clones; about nine tenths were seen once. Germline values: CDR1 MNHEY, CDR2 SVGAGI. With 4 bases clipped from V and 4 bases from J, the junction kept 9 bases outside the gene matches. CDR3 length: 15 amino acids. The sequenced material came from peripheral blood. The sequence came from a male donor with acute or convalescent COVID-19. The V gene is TRBV6-5, the J gene TRBJ1-2, with 7 bases that match TRBD1. Written as DNA, the CDR3 is TGTGCCAGCAGTTTTGCCCAGGGGGGAAGCTATGGCTACACCTTC. Translated, it gives CASSFAQGGSYGYTF.